This passage covers 25 T cell receptor beta chains from one sample sequenced in a study of T-cell reconstitution after alpha-beta-depleted transplantation in children listed by TCRdb under 2016. Libraries were prepared through PCR. Sequencer: Illumina HiSeq 2500. TCR libraries were prepared with molecular barcoding, using unique molecular identifiers to normalize TCRbeta repertoire quantification. TCRdb reprocessed the public reads (quality trimming at Q25 with fastp, clone calling with MiXCR) and kept in-frame beta chains. Merged by CDR3 protein, the rows form single entries marked with the most common genes and DNA. The sample table records a few hundred thousand distinct CDR3 sequences; about 9.4% of these occur just once. Approximately 7.6% of the sample is taken by the ten largest. The intended sense of this specimen's treatment or condition label: allogeneic hematopoietic cell transplantation with graft depleted of TCRalphabeta T cells and CD19 B cells.

Sequenced material: PBMCs, taken before TCRalphabeta/CD19-depleted stem cell transplant. The origin of the receptors is a boy under two years old with acute myeloid leukemia, due to receive a stem cell transplant.

This clonotype occurred many times. The chain carries TRBV7-9 and TRBJ2-6; the D gene is possibly TRBD1 (6 bases). With 7 bases removed from V and 2 bases from J, the gap between germline ends came to 12 bases. This CDR3 region has 15 residues. Germline values: CDR1 SEHNR, CDR2 FQNEAQ (reference sequence). DNA of the CDR3: TGTGCCAGCAAGACCGGGACAACTGGGGCCAACGTCCTGACTTTC. It translates to CASKTGTTGANVLTF. Full variable domain (missing parts from reference TRBV7-9 and TRBJ2-6): DTGVSQNPRHKITKRGQNVTFRCDPISEHNRLYWYRQTLGQGPEFLTYFQNEAQLEKSRLLSDRFSAERPKGSFSTLEIQRTEQGDSAMYLCASKTGTTGANVLTFGAGSRLTVL.

This clonotype was detected only a few times. This chain links TRBV7-9 with TRBJ2-3; TRBD2 matches 8 bases. With V trimmed by 3 bases and J by 4 bases, 3 bases remained unmatched. Germline values: CDR1 SEHNR, CDR2 FQNEAQ (reference sequence). This CDR3 comprises 14 residues. Here the CDR3 DNA reads TGTGCCAGCAGCTTCGCGGGAGGAGCAGATACGCAGTATTTT. This translates into CASSFAGGADTQYF.

This clonotype was recorded many times. This rearrangement joins TRBV5-1 to TRBJ2-2; D is unclear. Between the trimmed V and J ends, which lost 6 bases and 2 bases, there was a span of 5 bases. The CDR3 covers 12 residues. Germline V CDR1 and CDR2: SGHRS, YFSETQ. The CDR3 DNA follows: TGCGCCAGCACCATCAACACCGGGGAGCTGTTTTTT. Translated: CASTINTGELFF.

This clonotype was recorded a few times. The chain joins TRBV10-2 to TRBJ2-1; 7 bases line up with TRBD1. The germline gives CDR1 WSHSY, CDR2 SAAADI. V was pared by 0 bases and J by 0 bases, with 2 bases of the junction left unmatched. The CDR3 consists of 16 residues. The CDR3 nucleotides are TGCGCCAGCAGTGAGTCCCGGGACAGCTCCTACAATGAGCAGTTCTTC. Residues: CASSESRDSSYNEQFF.

This clonotype was seen repeatedly, ten times or more. The V and J genes are TRBV29-1 and TRBJ1-5; D possibly corresponds to TRBD1 (6 bases). The CDR3 spans 14 residues. From germline, CDR1 is SQVTM and CDR2 ANQGSEA. V lost 4 bases, J lost 0 bases, and 10 bases lay in between. CDR3 in DNA: TGCAGCGTTGCGGACAGTTATAGCAATCAGCCCCAGCATTTT. This gives the protein CSVADSYSNQPQHF.

In its sample, this clonotype was seen many times. The chain couples TRBV27 to TRBJ2-7, with D unresolved. Germline values: CDR1 MNHEY, CDR2 SMNVEV (reference sequence). The CDR3 length is 13 residues. Trimming pared 3 bases from V and 4 bases from J, leaving 10 bases between. The CDR3 sequence: CASSFSRTYEQYF. The CDR3 nucleotides read TGTGCCAGCAGTTTTTCCCGTACTTACGAGCAGTACTTC.

This clonotype appeared many times. V gene TRBV28 combines with J gene TRBJ2-7; D remains ambiguous. The CDR3 spans 14 residues. Germline assignment: CDR1 MDHEN and CDR2 SYDVKM. The V gene lost 6 bases and the J gene lost 4 bases, with 16 bases spanning the gap. Here the CDR3 DNA reads TGTGCCAGCAGGGGAACAGTCCCTGGGTACGAGCAGTACTTC. It is translated as CASRGTVPGYEQYF.

About this clonotype itself: The CDR3 end shows no conserved phenylalanine or tryptophan, and so a read error is likely. This chain links TRBV6-1 with TRBJ1-5; D is perhaps TRBD1 (6 bases). In germline, CDR1 is MNHNS, CDR2 SASEGT. Trimming shortened V by 6 bases and J by 2 bases, and 14 bases separated the two germline ends. This CDR3 is built from 15 residues. Here the CDR3 reads CASSQQGLGNQPQHL. Here the CDR3 DNA reads TGTGCCAGCAGCCAACAGGGCCTAGGCAATCAGCCCCAGCATCTT.

This clonotype showed up many times. The V gene is TRBV15, the J gene TRBJ2-7; 7 positions agree with TRBD1. V was pared by 7 bases and J by 7 bases, with 10 bases of the junction left unmatched. This CDR3 is built from 13 residues. Germline values: CDR1 LNHNV, CDR2 YYDKDF (reference sequence). This CDR3 reads CATTQTGYGEQYF. The CDR3 DNA is TGTGCCACCACCCAGACAGGGTACGGAGAGCAGTACTTC.

Regarding this clonotype: A much larger clone is a single base away; this may be a read error. J is TRBJ2-1 and V is TRBV4-3; 12 bases line up with TRBD2. The CDR3 covers 16 residues. The germline V gene encodes CDR1 LGHNA and CDR2 YSLEER. CDR3: CASSPPTSGRGDEEFF. CDR3 DNA sequence: TGCGCCAGCAGCCCCCCGACTAGCGGGAGAGGGGATGAGGAGTTCTTC.

V is TRBV7-6 and J is TRBJ2-2; possibly TRBD1 for D (6 bases). CDR3 length: 16 amino acids. The germline V gene encodes CDR1 SGHVS and CDR2 FNYEAQ. Trimming left V 5 bases short and J 3 bases short, with 16 bases between. In nucleotides, the CDR3 is TGTGCCAGCAGCCCCAGGGGAAGAGGGGACACCGGGGAGCTGTTTTTT. This gives the protein CASSPRGRGDTGELFF.

Many counts were recorded for this clonotype. The chain combines TRBV5-1 with TRBJ2-6, with TRBD2 identical over 7 bases. V trimming: 0 bases; J trimming: 0 bases; junction bases outside the gene matches: 3. CDR1 SGHRS and CDR2 YFSETQ come from the germline V gene. The CDR3 contains 17 residues. The CDR3 spells CASSLDGGSSGANVLTF. CDR3 coding DNA: TGCGCCAGCAGCTTGGACGGGGGGAGCTCTGGGGCCAACGTCCTGACTTTC.

The chain joins TRBV24-1 to TRBJ2-2; the D is unclear. Trimming shortened V by 2 bases and J by 7 bases, and 7 bases separated the two germline ends. This CDR3 has 13 amino acids. Germline-derived CDR1 and CDR2 are KGHDR and SFDVKD. The CDR3 is CATSDSFIGELFF. For the CDR3, the DNA is TGTGCCACCAGTGATTCTTTTATCGGGGAGCTGTTTTTT.

This clonotype was counted at least ten times. The chain couples TRBV12-3 or TRBV12-4 to TRBJ2-5; 9 bases fit TRBD1. The CDR3 has 16 amino acids. The V and J ends lost 6 bases and 1 base, in that order; junction bases with no gene match: 9. CDR3 amino acids: CASSTPGTGIQETQYF. The CDR3 DNA follows: TGTGCCAGCAGCACCCCCGGGACAGGGATCCAAGAGACCCAGTACTTC.

This clonotype was detected ten times or more. The chain recombines TRBV5-1 with TRBJ2-7, with TRBD2 matching over 13 bases. V was clipped by 4 bases and J by 0 bases; unmatched bases: 7. The CDR3 has 17 amino acids. In germline, CDR1 is SGHRS, CDR2 YFSETQ. The CDR3 is CASSPGTSGTFSYEQYF. CDR3 nucleotide sequence: TGCGCCAGCAGCCCTGGGACTAGCGGGACGTTCTCCTACGAGCAGTACTTC.

The chain is built from TRBV6-5 and TRBJ2-5; D not resolved. Trimming cost V 4 bases and J 2 bases, with 14 bases left between them. The CDR3 is 15 amino acids. CDR1 and CDR2 (germline): MNHEY, SVGAGI. CDR3 in amino acids: CASSFLAGRQETQYF. The DNA of the CDR3 is TGTGCCAGCAGTTTTCTTGCAGGCAGACAAGAGACCCAGTACTTC.

Remarks on this clonotype: Because it lacks the conserved phenylalanine or tryptophan at the end, this CDR3 is likely a read error. The chain is built from TRBV19 and TRBJ2-1; D gene ambiguous. Germline CDR1 LNHDA, CDR2 SQIVND (reference sequence). Trimming removed 5 bases at V and 4 bases at J, with 6 bases between. CDR3 length: 12 amino acids. CDR3 DNA sequence: TGTGCCAGTAGTCTGGGATACAATGAGCAGTTCATC. Residues: CASSLGYNEQFI.

This rearrangement joins TRBV12-3 or TRBV12-4 to TRBJ1-2; tentative D call: TRBD1 (5 bases). The V gene lost 5 bases and the J gene lost 4 bases, with 26 bases spanning the gap. The CDR3 runs 18 residues. CDR3 sequence (DNA): TGTGCCAGCAGTCCCCAGACAGCTCGAGGATCTGAGGGCTATGGCTACACCTTC. Amino acid sequence: CASSPQTARGSEGYGYTF.

This clonotype was seen more than once but under ten times. V is TRBV5-6 and J is TRBJ2-1; no reliable D call. Trimming left V 0 bases short and J 5 bases short, with 6 bases between. Germline V CDR1 and CDR2: SGHDT, YYEEEE. The length of the CDR3 is 13 residues. The CDR3 coding sequence is TGTGCCAGCAGCTTGGACGGTGACAATGAGCAGTTCTTC. The encoded protein is CASSLDGDNEQFF.

This clonotype was observed a few times. The chain joins TRBV5-6 to TRBJ2-5, with D perhaps TRBD2 (6 bases). V gave up 1 base and J gave up 0 bases, with 10 bases separating them. This CDR3 has 15 residues. CDR1 and CDR2 (germline): SGHDT, YYEEEE. The DNA for the CDR3 is TGTGCCAGCAGCTTGCCCAGCGGGTACCAAGAGACCCAGTACTTC. This encodes CASSLPSGYQETQYF.

The chain links TRBV7-2 to TRBJ2-7; perhaps TRBD1 as D (6 bases). In germline, CDR1 is SGHTA, CDR2 FQGNSA. Trimming stripped 1 base from V and 5 bases from J, with 12 bases between. There are 14 residues in the CDR3. The CDR3 loop reads CASSLGLRGNEQYF. CDR3 DNA: TGTGCCAGCAGCTTAGGTCTCAGGGGAAACGAGCAGTACTTC. Combining the CDR3 with reference TRBV7-2 and TRBJ2-7 gives the whole variable domain GAGVSQSPSNKVTEKGKDVELRCDPISGHTALYWYRQSLGQGLEFLIYFQGNSAPDKSGLPSDRFSAERTGGSVSTLTIQRTQQEDSAVYLCASSLGLRGNEQYFGPGTRLTVT.

This clonotype was counted at least ten times. The chain couples TRBV12-3 or TRBV12-4 to TRBJ2-7, with TRBD1 matching 9 bases. This CDR3 region has 16 residues. V shed 3 bases and J 1 base; nucleotides not matched to a gene: 7. This CDR3 is CASSFGPGTGSYEQYF. CDR3 nucleotide sequence: TGTGCCAGCAGTTTTGGTCCCGGGACAGGGTCCTACGAGCAGTACTTC.

Ten or more counts support this clonotype. V is TRBV4-3 and J is TRBJ2-1, with TRBD2 identical over 9 bases. V dropped 0 bases and J dropped 5; count of bases not matched to a gene: 8. The CDR3 is made up of 17 amino acids. Germline V lookup: CDR1 LGHNA, CDR2 YSLEER. The CDR3 DNA is TGCGCCAGCAGCCAAGATCGGGCGGGAGGGCCCAACAATGAGCAGTTCTTC. Amino acid sequence: CASSQDRAGGPNNEQFF.

This clonotype has a count of ten or more. The chain uses TRBV27 and TRBJ2-1; 11 bases are shared with TRBD2. V shed 2 bases, J shed 9 bases, and the junction held 3 bases outside the gene matches. Germline V gives CDR1 MNHEY, CDR2 SMNVEV (reference sequence). This CDR3 contains 14 residues. CDR3 region: CASSLLGTSGEQFF. DNA for the CDR3: TGTGCCAGCAGTTTACTTGGGACTAGCGGTGAGCAGTTCTTC.

This clonotype was detected ten times or more. The chain uses TRBV10-3 and TRBJ2-1, with 7 nucleotides matching TRBD1. The ends lost 0 bases at V and 6 bases at J; junction bases unmatched: 11. This CDR3 spans 17 amino acids. In germline, CDR1 is ENHRY, CDR2 SYGVKD. Written as DNA, the CDR3 is TGTGCCATCAGTGAGTCCCCGACAGGGTGGAAGATCAATGAGCAGTTCTTC. Amino acids: CAISESPTGWKINEQFF.